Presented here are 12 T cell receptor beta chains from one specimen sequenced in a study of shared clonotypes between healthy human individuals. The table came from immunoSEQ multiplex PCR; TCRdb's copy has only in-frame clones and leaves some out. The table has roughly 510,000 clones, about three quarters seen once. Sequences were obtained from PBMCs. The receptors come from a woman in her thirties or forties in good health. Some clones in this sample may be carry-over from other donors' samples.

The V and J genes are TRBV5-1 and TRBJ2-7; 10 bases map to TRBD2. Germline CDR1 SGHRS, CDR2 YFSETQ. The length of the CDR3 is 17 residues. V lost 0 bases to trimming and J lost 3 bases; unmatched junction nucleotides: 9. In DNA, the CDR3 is TGCGCCAGCAGCTTGGCCGGCTTTACTAGCGGGAACTACGAGCAGTACTTC. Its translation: CASSLAGFTSGNYEQYF.

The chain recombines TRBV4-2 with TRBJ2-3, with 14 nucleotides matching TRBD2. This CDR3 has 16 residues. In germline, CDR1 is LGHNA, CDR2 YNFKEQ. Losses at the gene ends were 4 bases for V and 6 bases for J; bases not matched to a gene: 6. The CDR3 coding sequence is TGTGCCAGCAGCCCGGGACTAGCGGGAGTATCGGATACGCAGTATTTT. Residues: CASSPGLAGVSDTQYF.

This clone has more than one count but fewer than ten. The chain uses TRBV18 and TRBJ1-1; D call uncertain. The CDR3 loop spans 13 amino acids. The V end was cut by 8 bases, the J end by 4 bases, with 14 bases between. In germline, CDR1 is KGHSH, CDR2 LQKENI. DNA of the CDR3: TGTGCCAGCCGGAGCAGTGATACCACTGAAGCTTTCTTT. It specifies CASRSSDTTEAFF. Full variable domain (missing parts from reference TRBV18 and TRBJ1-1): NAGVMQNPRHLVRRRGQEARLRCSPMKGHSHVYWYRQLPEEGLKFMVYLQKENIIDESGMPKERFSAEFPKEGPSILRIQQVVRGDSAAYFCASRSSDTTEAFFGQGTRLTVV.

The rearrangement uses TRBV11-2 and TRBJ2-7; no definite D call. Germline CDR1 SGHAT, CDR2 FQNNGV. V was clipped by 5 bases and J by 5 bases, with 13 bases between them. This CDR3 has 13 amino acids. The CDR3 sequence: CASSPDPINEQYF. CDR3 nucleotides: TGTGCCAGCAGCCCGGACCCGATAAACGAGCAGTACTTC.

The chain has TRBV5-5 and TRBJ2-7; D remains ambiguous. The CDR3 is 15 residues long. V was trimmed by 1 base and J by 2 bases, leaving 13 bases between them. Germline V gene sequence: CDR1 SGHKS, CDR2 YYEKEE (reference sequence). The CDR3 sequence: CASSLYWSSPYEQYF. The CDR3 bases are TGTGCCAGCAGCTTGTATTGGTCTTCCCCCTACGAGCAGTACTTC.

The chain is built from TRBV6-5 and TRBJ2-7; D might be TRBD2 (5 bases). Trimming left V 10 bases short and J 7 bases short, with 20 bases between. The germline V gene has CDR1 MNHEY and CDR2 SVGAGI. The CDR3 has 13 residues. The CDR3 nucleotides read TGTGCCATCTCGAGGGCTCCTTTAAGGGAGCAGTACTTC. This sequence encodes CAISRAPLREQYF.

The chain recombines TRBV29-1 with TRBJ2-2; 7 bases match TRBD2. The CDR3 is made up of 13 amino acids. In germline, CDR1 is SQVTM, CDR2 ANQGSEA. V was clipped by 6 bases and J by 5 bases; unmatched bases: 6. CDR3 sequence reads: CSVSREGTGELFF. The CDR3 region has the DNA TGCAGCGTCTCCAGGGAGGGGACCGGGGAGCTGTTTTTT.

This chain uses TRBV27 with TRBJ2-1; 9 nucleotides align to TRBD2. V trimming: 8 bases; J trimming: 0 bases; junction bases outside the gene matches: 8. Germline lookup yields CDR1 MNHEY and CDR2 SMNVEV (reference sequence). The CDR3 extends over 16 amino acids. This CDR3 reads CASGKAGGLSYNEQFF. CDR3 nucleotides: TGTGCCAGCGGAAAAGCGGGAGGCCTCTCCTACAATGAGCAGTTCTTC.

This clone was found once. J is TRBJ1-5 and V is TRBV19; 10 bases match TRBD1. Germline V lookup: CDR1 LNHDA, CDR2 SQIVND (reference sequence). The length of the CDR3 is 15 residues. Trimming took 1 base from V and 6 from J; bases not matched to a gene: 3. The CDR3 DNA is TGTGCCAGTAGTATAGCGGGACAGGGGTTTCAGCCCCAGCATTTT. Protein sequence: CASSIAGQGFQPQHF.

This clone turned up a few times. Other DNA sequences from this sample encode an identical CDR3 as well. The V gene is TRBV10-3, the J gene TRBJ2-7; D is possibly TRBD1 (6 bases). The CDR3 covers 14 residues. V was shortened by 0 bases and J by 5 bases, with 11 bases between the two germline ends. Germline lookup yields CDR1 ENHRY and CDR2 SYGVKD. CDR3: CAISESQGIHEQYF. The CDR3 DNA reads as TGTGCCATCAGTGAGTCGCAGGGGATCCACGAGCAGTACTTC.

CDR3 sequence (DNA): TGTGCCAGCAGTTTAGGAATACCCATGAACACTGAAGCTTTCTTT. Translation: CASSLGIPMNTEAFF. This sequence joins TRBV27 and TRBJ1-1, with unresolved D. CDR1 and CDR2 (germline): MNHEY, SMNVEV (reference sequence). The ends were cut back, 2 bases at V and 0 bases at J, with 10 bases in the middle. CDR3 length: 15 residues.

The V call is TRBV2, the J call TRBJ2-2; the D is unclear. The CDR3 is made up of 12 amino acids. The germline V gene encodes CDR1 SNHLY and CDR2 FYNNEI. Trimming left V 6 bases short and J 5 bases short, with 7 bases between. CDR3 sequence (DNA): TGTGCCAGCAGAGCCGTTACCGGGGAGCTGTTTTTT. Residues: CASRAVTGELFF.